This paragraph reports one T cell receptor beta chain. Its matching antigen is unknown. This CDR3 region has 15 residues. Trimming removed 0 bases from V and 7 bases from J; junction bases left unmatched: 7. The V gene's germline CDR1 is SGDLS and CDR2 YYNGEE. The data are from a study of blood T cells in healthy people across ages. Study results and caveats: Long-lived donors exceeded aged donors in naive CD4+ cells and diversity. CMV status of donors was not determined, possibly confounding expanded clonotype changes.

A second roughly 6 to 11 cycle PCR used barcoded and J-beta primers. Each cDNA molecule, via a template-switch adaptor with 12 random nucleotides, was tagged. From each sample, at least 2.5 million paired-end reads containing CDR3 were obtained. Each CDR3 protein gets one entry after TCRdb re-called the 5' RACE reads with MiXCR. The data hold 850,000 to 1,000,000 distinct CDR3 sequences, with roughly 47% observed a single time. The sequence was collected from a woman aged 55-69 years in good health. Source material: blood. The V and J genes are TRBV9 and TRBJ2-7, with 10 bases fitting TRBD2. The CDR3 DNA sequence: TGTGCCAGCAGCGTAGGGGATGGACTAGCGGAGGAGCAGTACTTC. Its translation is CASSVGDGLAEEQYF.